A single sample gave rise to the 14 T cell receptor beta chains below, sequenced in a study of OX40 agonist ivuxolimab in advanced cancers. Clones were read by immunoSEQ multiplex PCR, and TCRdb kept only the in-frame ones, dropping some. The sample shows around 60,000 clones, around 91% of them seen only once. Sample: CD4+ or CD8+ T cells sorted from blood, taken in a trial of the OX40 agonist ivuxolimab. The receptors were sampled from an adult with an advanced solid tumor such as melanoma, head and neck, liver or kidney cancer.

J is TRBJ2-1 and V is TRBV5-1, with D hard to call. Germline loops: CDR1 SGHRS, CDR2 YFSETQ. The CDR3 has 14 residues. V lost 5 bases to trimming and J lost 2 bases, with 11 bases between them. Written as DNA, the CDR3 is TGCGCCAGCAGTCCCCCCGAAGCCTACAATGAGCAGTTCTTC. This codes for CASSPPEAYNEQFF.

This chain links TRBV4-3 with TRBJ2-1; D is ambiguous. From germline, CDR1 is LGHNA and CDR2 YSLEER. This CDR3 spans 16 amino acids. The ends were cut back, 0 bases at V and 1 base at J, with 10 bases in the middle. The CDR3 DNA reads TGCGCCAGCAGCCAAGATCACCAGGCTTCCTACAATGAGCAGTTCTTC. The encoded protein is CASSQDHQASYNEQFF.

This rearrangement joins TRBV5-6 to TRBJ2-7; TRBD1 matches at 7 bases. The trim removed 2 bases at V and 4 bases at J, leaving 6 bases unmatched. The germline V gene has CDR1 SGHDT and CDR2 YYEEEE. The CDR3 loop spans 14 amino acids. CDR3 in amino acids: CASSFDRAPYEQYF. In nucleotides, the CDR3 is TGTGCCAGCAGCTTCGACAGGGCTCCTTACGAGCAGTACTTC.

The V call is TRBV5-5, the J call TRBJ1-1; D is unclear. Germline V lookup: CDR1 SGHKS, CDR2 YYEKEE (reference sequence). The CDR3 contains 13 residues. Trimming took 4 bases from V and 5 from J, leaving 12 bases between them. DNA for the CDR3: TGTGCCAGCAGCGTAGGGTTTGGGACTGAAGCTTTCTTT. This sequence encodes CASSVGFGTEAFF.

V is TRBV28 and J is TRBJ2-7; 13 nucleotides align to TRBD2. Trimming cost V 1 base and J 5 bases; bases outside gene matches: 11. The CDR3 runs 18 residues. Looked up from germline, CDR1 is MDHEN and CDR2 is SYDVKM. Written as DNA, the CDR3 is TGTGCCAGCAGTTTATTCCCACCGCGGACTAGCGGGAGTAACGAGCAGTACTTC. Encoded protein: CASSLFPPRTSGSNEQYF.

J is TRBJ2-1 and V is TRBV4-1, with 14 bases fitting TRBD2. Trimming at V came to 4 bases and at J to 8 bases, leaving 7 bases not matched to a gene. Germline V CDR1 and CDR2: MGHRA, YSYEKL. This CDR3 comprises 16 residues. CDR3 DNA: TGCGCCAGCAGCCCCGGGACTAGCGGGAGCTTCGATGAGCAGTTCTTC. Its translation is CASSPGTSGSFDEQFF.

V usage is TRBV28 and J usage is TRBJ1-1; no clear D. The CDR3 loop spans 13 amino acids. V was cut by 6 bases and J by 3 bases, with 11 bases left in between. Germline-derived CDR1 and CDR2 are MDHEN and SYDVKM. This CDR3 is CASSLGRDTEAFF. The CDR3 DNA sequence: TGTGCCAGCAGCTTAGGGAGGGACACTGAAGCTTTCTTT.

The gene calls are TRBV21-1 and TRBJ1-3; the listed D gene, TRBD1, was not tested against the DNA. TRBV21-1 is listed as a pseudogene. The CDR3 is 15 residues long. CDR3: CASSFRGPSGNTIYF. CDR3 sequence (DNA): TGTGCCAGCAGCTTCAGGGGACCCTCTGGAAACACCATATATTTT.

The rearrangement links TRBV6-1 to TRBJ1-2, with TRBD1 matching over 7 bases. The CDR3 extends over 15 amino acids. CDR1 and CDR2 from the germline V gene are MNHNS and SASEGT. The V gene end was trimmed by 5 bases and the J gene end by 3 bases; junction bases not matched to a gene: 9. The CDR3 DNA sequence: TGTGCCAGCAGTCCTGACAGGGCGACGGACTATGGCTACACCTTC. Protein: CASSPDRATDYGYTF.

The chain employs TRBV27 and TRBJ2-7; D could derive from TRBD1 or TRBD2 (5 bases each). This CDR3 region has 13 residues. The germline gives CDR1 MNHEY, CDR2 SMNVEV (reference sequence). Trimming left V 6 bases short and J 0 bases short, with 9 bases between. CDR3 protein: CASSRDRSYEQYF. The DNA of the CDR3 is TGTGCCAGCAGCCGGGACCGCTCCTACGAGCAGTACTTC.

The rearrangement uses TRBV4-3 and TRBJ1-2, with a tentative D call TRBD1 (5 bases). With 1 base removed from V and 4 bases from J, the gap between germline ends came to 13 bases. The CDR3 runs to 15 residues. Germline-derived CDR1 and CDR2 are LGHNA and YSLEER. The CDR3 region is CASSQAHGGTYGYTF. The CDR3 coding sequence is TGCGCCAGCAGCCAAGCCCACGGGGGAACCTATGGCTACACCTTC.

The rearrangement uses TRBV6-1 and TRBJ1-2, with 8 bases lining up with TRBD1. There are 15 residues in the CDR3. Per germline, CDR1 MNHNS and CDR2 SASEGT. Unmatched junction bases numbered 7, after V lost 3 bases and J lost 4 bases. CDR3 sequence: CASSDDRGSGYGYTF. For the CDR3, the DNA is TGTGCCAGCAGTGACGACAGGGGATCAGGCTATGGCTACACCTTC.

This clone was observed once. The V gene is TRBV14, the J gene TRBJ1-2; D unresolved. This CDR3 is built from 14 residues. Germline CDR1 SGHDN, CDR2 FVKESK. Trimming removed 1 base at V and 4 bases at J, with 10 bases between. Written as DNA, the CDR3 is TGTGCCAGCAGCCAAGTAGGGCAGACCTATGGCTACACCTTC. This sequence encodes CASSQVGQTYGYTF.

The J gene is TRBJ2-2, the V gene TRBV4-3; possibly TRBD1 for D (5 bases). V lost 3 bases to trimming and J lost 4 bases, with 9 bases between them. Germline V CDR1 and CDR2: LGHNA, YSLEER. CDR3 length equals 14 residues. CDR3 amino acids: CASSQADTTGELFF. CDR3 DNA: TGCGCCAGCAGCCAGGCGGACACCACCGGGGAGCTGTTTTTT.